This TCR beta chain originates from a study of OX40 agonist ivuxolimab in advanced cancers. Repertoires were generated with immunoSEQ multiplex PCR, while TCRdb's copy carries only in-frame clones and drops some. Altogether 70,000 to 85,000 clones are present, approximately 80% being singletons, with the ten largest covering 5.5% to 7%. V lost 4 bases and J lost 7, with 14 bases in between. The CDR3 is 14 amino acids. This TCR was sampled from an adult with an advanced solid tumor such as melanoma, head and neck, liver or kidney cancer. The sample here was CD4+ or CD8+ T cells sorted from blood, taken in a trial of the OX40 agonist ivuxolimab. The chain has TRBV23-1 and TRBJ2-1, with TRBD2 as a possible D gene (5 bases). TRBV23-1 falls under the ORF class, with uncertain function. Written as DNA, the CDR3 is TGCGCCAGCAGTCTACGGGGAAGTAAGAATGAGCAGTTCTTC. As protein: CASSLRGSKNEQFF.